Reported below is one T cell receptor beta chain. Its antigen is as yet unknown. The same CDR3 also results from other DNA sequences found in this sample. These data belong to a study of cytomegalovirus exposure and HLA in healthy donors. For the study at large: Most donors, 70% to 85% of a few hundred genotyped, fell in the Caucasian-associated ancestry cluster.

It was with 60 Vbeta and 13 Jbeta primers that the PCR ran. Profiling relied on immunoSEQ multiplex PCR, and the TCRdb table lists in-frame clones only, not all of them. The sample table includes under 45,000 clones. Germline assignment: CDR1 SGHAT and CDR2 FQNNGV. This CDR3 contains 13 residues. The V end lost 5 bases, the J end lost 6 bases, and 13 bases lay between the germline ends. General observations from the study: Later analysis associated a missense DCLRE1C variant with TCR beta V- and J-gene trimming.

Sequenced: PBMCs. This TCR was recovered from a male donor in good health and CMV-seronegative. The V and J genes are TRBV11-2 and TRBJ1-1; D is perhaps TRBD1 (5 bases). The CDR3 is CASSPGGDPEAFF. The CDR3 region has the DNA TGTGCCAGCAGCCCGGGGGGGGACCCTGAAGCTTTCTTT.